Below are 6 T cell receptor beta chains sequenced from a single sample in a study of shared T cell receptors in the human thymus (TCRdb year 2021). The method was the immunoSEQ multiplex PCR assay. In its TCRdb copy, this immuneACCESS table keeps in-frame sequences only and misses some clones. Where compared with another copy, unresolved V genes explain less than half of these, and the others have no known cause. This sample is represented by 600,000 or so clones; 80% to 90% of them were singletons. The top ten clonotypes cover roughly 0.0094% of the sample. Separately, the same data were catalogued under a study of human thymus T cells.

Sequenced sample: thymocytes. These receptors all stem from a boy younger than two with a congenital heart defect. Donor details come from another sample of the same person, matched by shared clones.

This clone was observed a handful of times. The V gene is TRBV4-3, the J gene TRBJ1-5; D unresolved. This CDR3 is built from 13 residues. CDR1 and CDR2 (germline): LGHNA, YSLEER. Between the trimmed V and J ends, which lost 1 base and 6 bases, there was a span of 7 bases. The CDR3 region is CASSQARGQPQHF. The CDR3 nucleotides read TGCGCCAGCAGCCAAGCGCGGGGTCAGCCCCAGCATTTT.

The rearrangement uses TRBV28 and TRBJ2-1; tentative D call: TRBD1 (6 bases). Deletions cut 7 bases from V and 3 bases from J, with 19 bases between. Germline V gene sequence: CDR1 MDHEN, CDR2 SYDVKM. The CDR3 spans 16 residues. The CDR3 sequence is CASTLRVQGRYNEQFF. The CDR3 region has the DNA TGTGCCAGCACCCTGAGGGTACAGGGACGCTACAATGAGCAGTTCTTC. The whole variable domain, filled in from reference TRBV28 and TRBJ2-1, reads DVKVTQSSRYLVKRTGEKVFLECVQDMDHENMFWYRQDPGLGLRLIYFSYDVKMKEKGDIPEGYSVSREKKERFSLILESASTNQTSMYLCASTLRVQGRYNEQFFGPGTRLTVL.

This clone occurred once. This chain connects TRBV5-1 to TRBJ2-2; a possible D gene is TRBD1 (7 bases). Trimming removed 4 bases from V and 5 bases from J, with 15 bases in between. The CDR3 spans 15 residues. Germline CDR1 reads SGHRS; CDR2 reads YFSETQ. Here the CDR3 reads CASSIKTGTTGELFF. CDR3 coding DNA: TGCGCCAGCAGCATCAAGACAGGGACTACCGGGGAGCTGTTTTTT.

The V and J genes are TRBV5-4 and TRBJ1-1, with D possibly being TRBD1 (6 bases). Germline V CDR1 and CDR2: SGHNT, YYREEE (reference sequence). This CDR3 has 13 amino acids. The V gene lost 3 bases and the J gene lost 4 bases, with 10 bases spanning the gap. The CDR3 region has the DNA TGTGCCAGCAGCTCACTGGGGGCCACTGAAGCTTTCTTT. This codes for CASSSLGATEAFF.

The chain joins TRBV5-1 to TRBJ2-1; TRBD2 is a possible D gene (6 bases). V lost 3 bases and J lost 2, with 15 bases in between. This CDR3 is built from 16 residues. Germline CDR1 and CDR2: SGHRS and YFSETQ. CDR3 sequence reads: CASSSVPGLTYNEQFF. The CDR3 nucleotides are TGCGCCAGCAGCTCCGTACCGGGACTGACCTACAATGAGCAGTTCTTC.

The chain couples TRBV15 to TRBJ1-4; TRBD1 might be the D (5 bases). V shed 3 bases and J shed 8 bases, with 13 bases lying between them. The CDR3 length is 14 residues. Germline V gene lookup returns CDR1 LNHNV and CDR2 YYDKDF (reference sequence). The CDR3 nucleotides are TGTGCCACCAGCAGGGCGAAGGGGCGGGAAAAACTGTTTTTT. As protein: CATSRAKGREKLFF.